This T cell receptor beta chain was recorded in a study of blood T cell repertoires in COVID-19. The CDR3 has 16 amino acids, counting both end residues. Comments on this clone: No DNA is shown, since the ends of the CDR3 on it are uncertain; the CDR3 is the one TCRdb lists.

Adults between about 18 and 95 years of age took part from fewer than 30 US areas. Clones were read by immunoSEQ multiplex PCR, and TCRdb kept only the in-frame ones, dropping some. The table lists 200,000 to 250,000 clones, 65% to 85% of them singletons, with 6.8% in the top ten. The sequencing sample was made of PBMCs or T cells enriched from blood (not recorded which). The receptor was isolated from a woman in her forties who had recovered from COVID-19. The chain employs TRBV21-1 and TRBJ1-5; the table assigns TRBD1, which was not confirmed against the DNA. TRBV21-1 is deemed a pseudogene. CDR3 amino acids: CASSKVFGRGNQPQHF.